The present T cell receptor (beta chain) was sequenced within a study of Tregs in tolerant kidney transplant recipients. Trimming stripped 0 bases from V and 6 bases from J, with 7 bases between. The CDR3 extends over 13 amino acids. The germline CDR1 and CDR2 sequences are SGHNT and YENEEA. TCRdb's copy holds only in-frame clones and misses some; the assay was immunoSEQ multiplex PCR. The repertoire holds 110,000 or so clones, with almost 90% as singletons. The chain employs TRBV11-3 and TRBJ2-3, with D possibly matching TRBD2 (5 bases). The clonotype comes from a human donor who received a combined kidney and bone marrow transplant. Here the sequenced sample was CD4+ T cells from blood, taken before the transplant. This chain's CDR3 is CASSLDQRDTQYF. In DNA, the CDR3 is TGTGCCAGCAGCTTAGATCAGCGGGATACGCAGTATTTT. Supplemented by reference TRBV11-3 and TRBJ2-3, the full variable domain reads EAGVVQSPRYKIIEKKQPVAFWCNPISGHNTLYWYLQNLGQGPELLIRYENEEAVDDSQLPKDRFSAERLKGVDSTLKIQPAELGDSAVYLCASSLDQRDTQYFGPGTRLTVL.